This is a list of T cell receptor beta chains from one sample in a study of shared clonotypes between healthy human individuals. Method: immunoSEQ multiplex PCR; TCRdb's copy keeps in-frame clones and lacks some. The data contain over 1.5 million clones, nearly 99% of them singletons. The specimen was naive CD4+ T cells sorted from blood. All receptors come from a man under 40 in good health. The CDR3 runs from the conserved cysteine through the conserved F or W. A D gene is named only where the DNA matches it firmly. The size entry is marked missing in some rows and otherwise reads once, few, many or a size class.

>TRBJ1-4|TRBV28|.|16|TRBD1
CASSPGTGLPNEKLFF
TGTGCCAGCAGTCCCGGGACAGGGCTTCCTAATGAAAAACTGTTTTTT
>TRBJ1-5|TRBV18|once|12|.
CASSGVNQPQHF
TGTGCCAGCTCGGGGGTTAATCAGCCCCAGCATTTT
>TRBJ1-2|TRBV29-1|.|12|.
CSVDFGGYGYTF
TGCAGCGTTGACTTCGGAGGCTATGGCTACACCTTC
>TRBJ1-1|TRBV7-2|.|14|.
CASSRRTANTEAFF
TGTGCCAGCAGTCGTAGGACGGCCAACACTGAAGCTTTCTTT
>TRBJ2-3|TRBV7-3|.|13|.
CASSLTSGWTQYF
TGTGCCAGCAGCTTAACGTCGGGGTGGACGCAGTATTTT
>TRBJ2-7|TRBV9|.|12|TRBD1
CASGTGFYEQYF
TGTGCCAGCGGGACAGGTTTCTACGAGCAGTACTTC
>TRBJ2-1|TRBV29-1|.|16|TRBD2
CSVELAGELSYNEQFF
TGCAGCGTTGAACTAGCGGGAGAACTCTCCTACAATGAGCAGTTCTTC
>TRBJ2-5|TRBV2|once|14|TRBD1
CASSRDRGAETQYF
TGTGCCAGCAGTCGTGACAGGGGGGCAGAGACCCAGTACTTC
>TRBJ1-4|TRBV7-9|.|15|TRBD1
CASSDWDSHSGKLFF
TGTGCCAGCAGCGATTGGGACAGCCACTCCGGAAAACTGTTTTTT
>TRBJ2-1|TRBV7-2|once|15|TRBD2
CASSPGTSGYNEQFF
TGTGCCAGCAGCCCTGGGACTAGCGGCTACAATGAGCAGTTCTTC
>TRBJ1-2|TRBV5-1|.|13|.
CASSLSGVIGYTF
TGCGCCAGCAGCTTGTCAGGGGTCATTGGCTACACCTTC
>TRBJ2-1|TRBV27|.|16|.
CASSQISGSSYNEQFF
TGTGCCAGCAGCCAAATTAGCGGAAGCTCCTACAATGAGCAGTTCTTC
>TRBJ2-3|TRBV7-8|.|16|TRBD2
CASSPEGLAGLDTQYF
TGTGCCAGCAGCCCCGAGGGACTAGCGGGATTAGATACGCAGTATTTT
>TRBJ2-4|TRBV4-1|.|15|TRBD2
CASSQREEAKNIQYF
TGCGCCAGCAGCCAACGGGAGGAGGCCAAAAACATTCAGTACTTC
>TRBJ2-7|TRBV27|.|14|TRBD2
CASRNSGSFYEQYF
TGTGCCAGCAGAAATAGCGGGAGTTTCTACGAGCAGTACTTC
>TRBJ2-2|TRBV29-1|.|15|.
CSIHRGRSNTGELFF
TGCAGCATACACCGAGGACGGTCGAACACCGGGGAGCTGTTTTTT
>TRBJ2-7|TRBV10-3|.|12|.
CAISDPGVEQYF
TGTGCCATCAGTGACCCCGGGGTCGAGCAGTACTTC
>TRBJ1-1|TRBV6-5|.|14|.
CASNTRDLSTEAFF
TGTGCCAGCAATACTAGGGATTTGAGCACTGAAGCTTTCTTT
>TRBJ1-2|TRBV19|.|12|.
CASSTPHYGYTF
TGTGCCAGTAGTACGCCCCACTATGGCTACACCTTC
>TRBJ2-1|TRBV10-1|.|14|TRBD2
CASSERGLGNEQFF
TGCGCCAGCAGTGAGCGGGGACTAGGCAATGAGCAGTTCTTC
>TRBJ1-5|TRBV30|once|16|.
CAWSVLGSPNNQPQHF
TGTGCCTGGAGTGTGTTGGGCAGCCCAAACAATCAGCCCCAGCATTTT
>TRBJ2-4|TRBV5-8|.|16|TRBD2
CASSSFRSSGKNIQYF
TGTGCCAGCAGCTCGTTCCGGTCTAGCGGGAAAAACATTCAGTACTTC
>TRBJ2-2|TRBV7-6|.|16|.
CASSLALGASTGELFF
TGTGCCAGCAGCTTAGCGCTGGGGGCGAGCACCGGGGAGCTGTTTTTT
>TRBJ2-1|TRBV20-1|.|10|.
CSASKAEQFF
TGCAGTGCTAGTAAGGCCGAGCAGTTCTTC
>TRBJ2-7|TRBV5-4|once|15|TRBD1
CASSQDLGQAYEQYF
TGTGCCAGCAGCCAAGATTTGGGACAGGCCTACGAGCAGTACTTC
>TRBJ2-7|TRBV6-6|.|14|.
CASSSWGTGYEQYF
TGTGCCAGCAGTTCATGGGGGACGGGCTACGAGCAGTACTTC
>TRBJ2-7|TRBV15|.|13|.
CATSRDPQGEQYF
TGTGCCACCAGCAGAGATCCGCAGGGCGAGCAGTACTTC
>TRBJ2-7|TRBV7-8|.|14|.
CASSMRQTRYEQYF
TGTGCCAGCAGCATGCGGCAAACGAGGTACGAGCAGTACTTC
>TRBJ2-7|TRBV11-3|.|14|.
CASSLGGAGYEQYF
TGTGCCAGCAGCTTAGGGGGGGCTGGCTACGAGCAGTACTTC
>TRBJ1-5|TRBV6-6|.|15|.
CASSYGPGRNQPQHF
TGTGCCAGCAGTTACGGGCCGGGCCGCAATCAGCCCCAGCATTTT
>TRBJ2-5|TRBV28|.|15|TRBD1
CASSLGTGFPKTQYF
TGTGCCAGCAGTTTAGGGACAGGTTTCCCGAAGACCCAGTACTTC
>TRBJ1-2|TRBV28|once|13|.
CASSLAGWRGYTF
TGTGCCAGCAGTTTAGCGGGGTGGCGGGGCTACACCTTC
>TRBJ2-2|TRBV2|.|14|.
CASVVWGRTGELFF
TGTGCCAGCGTCGTCTGGGGTCGGACCGGGGAGCTGTTTTTT
>TRBJ2-5|TRBV5-1|.|14|TRBD2
CASSRLAAQETQYF
TGCGCCAGCAGCCGACTAGCGGCACAAGAGACCCAGTACTTC
>TRBJ1-2|TRBV7-9|.|12|.
CASSLFASGYTF
TGTGCCAGCAGCTTATTTGCTAGTGGCTACACCTTC
>TRBJ1-1|TRBV27|.|15|TRBD1
CASRLGQGVVTEAFF
TGTGCCAGCAGACTCGGGCAGGGGGTGGTCACTGAAGCTTTCTTT
>TRBJ2-3|TRBV9|.|17|TRBD2
CASSVLAGGLFTDTQYF
TGTGCCAGCAGCGTATTAGCGGGAGGCCTCTTCACAGATACGCAGTATTTT